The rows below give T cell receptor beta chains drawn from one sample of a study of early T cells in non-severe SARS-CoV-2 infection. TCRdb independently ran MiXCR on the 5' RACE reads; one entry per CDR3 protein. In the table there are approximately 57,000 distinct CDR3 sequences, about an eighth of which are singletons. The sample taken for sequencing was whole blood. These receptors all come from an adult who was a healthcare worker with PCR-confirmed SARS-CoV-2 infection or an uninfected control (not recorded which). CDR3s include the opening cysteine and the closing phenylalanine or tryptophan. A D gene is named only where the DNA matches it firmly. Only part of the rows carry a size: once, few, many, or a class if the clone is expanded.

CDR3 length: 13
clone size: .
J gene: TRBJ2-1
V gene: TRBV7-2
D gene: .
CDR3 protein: CASSLVGANEQFF
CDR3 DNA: TGTGCCAGCAGCTTAGTGGGCGCAAATGAGCAGTTCTTC

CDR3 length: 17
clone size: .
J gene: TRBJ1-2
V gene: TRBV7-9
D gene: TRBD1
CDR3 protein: CASSFTQGRPGLYGYTF
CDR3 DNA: TGTGCCAGCAGTTTCACACAGGGGAGGCCAGGACTCTATGGCTACACCTTC

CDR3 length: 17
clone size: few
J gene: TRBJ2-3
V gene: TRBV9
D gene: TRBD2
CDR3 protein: CASSVHTSAGGADTQYF
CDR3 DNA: TGTGCCAGCAGCGTGCACACTTCAGCGGGGGGGGCAGATACGCAGTATTTT

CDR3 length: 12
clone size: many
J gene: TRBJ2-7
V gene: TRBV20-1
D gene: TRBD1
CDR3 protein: CSARQGEREQYF
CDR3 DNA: TGCAGTGCTAGACAGGGGGAACGCGAGCAGTACTTC

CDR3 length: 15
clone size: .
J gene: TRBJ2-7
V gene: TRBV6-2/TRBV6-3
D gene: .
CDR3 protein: CASSYVRGLSYEQYF
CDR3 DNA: TGTGCCAGCAGTTACGTGCGGGGCCTCTCCTACGAGCAGTACTTC

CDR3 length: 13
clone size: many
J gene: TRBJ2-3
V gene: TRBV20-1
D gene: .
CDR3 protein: CSATIGSTDTQYF
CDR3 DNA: TGCAGTGCCACTATCGGGAGCACAGATACGCAGTATTTT

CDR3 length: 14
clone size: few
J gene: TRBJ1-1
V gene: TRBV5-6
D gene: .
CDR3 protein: CASSWRTENTEAFF
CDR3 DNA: TGTGCCAGCAGCTGGCGTACAGAGAACACTGAAGCTTTCTTT

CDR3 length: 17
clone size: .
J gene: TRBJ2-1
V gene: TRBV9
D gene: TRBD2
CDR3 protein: CASSVGAGGSLYTEQFF
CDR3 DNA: TGTGCCAGCAGCGTAGGTGCGGGGGGCAGTCTTTACACTGAGCAGTTCTTC

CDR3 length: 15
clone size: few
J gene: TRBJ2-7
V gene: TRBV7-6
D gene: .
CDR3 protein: CASSLTPSPTYEQYF
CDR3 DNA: TGTGCCAGCAGCTTAACTCCATCCCCTACCTACGAGCAGTACTTC

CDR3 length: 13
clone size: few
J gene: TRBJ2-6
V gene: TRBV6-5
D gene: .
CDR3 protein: CASSYRGANVLTF
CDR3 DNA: TGTGCCAGCAGTTACCGTGGGGCCAACGTCCTGACTTTC

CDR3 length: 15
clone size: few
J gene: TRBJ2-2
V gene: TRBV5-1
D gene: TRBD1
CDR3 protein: CASSSRGLHTGELFF
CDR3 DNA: TGCGCCAGCAGTTCCAGGGGGTTGCACACCGGGGAGCTGTTTTTT

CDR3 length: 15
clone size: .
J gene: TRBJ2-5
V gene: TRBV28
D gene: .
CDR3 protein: CASSWQTPGGETQYF
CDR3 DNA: TGTGCCAGCAGTTGGCAGACACCCGGTGGAGAGACCCAGTACTTC

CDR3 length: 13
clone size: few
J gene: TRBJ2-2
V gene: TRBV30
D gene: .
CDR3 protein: CAWKTGLTGELFF
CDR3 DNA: TGTGCCTGGAAGACAGGTCTTACCGGGGAGCTGTTTTTT

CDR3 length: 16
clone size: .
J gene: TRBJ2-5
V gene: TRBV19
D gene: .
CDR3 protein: CASSPSPGWSKVTQYF
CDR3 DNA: TGTGCCAGTAGCCCCAGTCCTGGTTGGTCGAAGGTGACCCAGTACTTC